The rows below give T cell receptor beta chains drawn from one sample of a study of blood T cell repertoires in COVID-19. Method: immunoSEQ multiplex PCR; TCRdb's copy keeps in-frame clones and lacks some. The data contain 150,000 to 200,000 clones, 75% to 90% of them singletons. Sequenced input: peripheral blood. All receptors derive from a woman aged 60-70 years with acute or convalescent COVID-19. Both conserved end residues are part of each CDR3. A D gene is named only where the DNA matches it firmly. Clone size is shown for a subset of rows, as once, few, many or a class of expanded clone.

TRBJ2-1	NA	TRBD2	TRBV14	TGTGCCAGCAGCCAAGTTGCGGGAGGGGGCGGTGAGCAGTTCTTC	CASSQVAGGGGEQFF
TRBJ2-1	few	TRBD2	TRBV9	TGTGCCAGCAGCGTAGAAGCGGGAGGCTTCGATGAGCAGTTCTTC	CASSVEAGGFDEQFF
TRBJ1-1	NA	NA	TRBV7-2	TGTGCCAGCAGCATCCCGGGAGGGATCGGAGCTTTCTTT	CASSIPGGIGAFF
TRBJ1-2	NA	NA	TRBV5-1	TGCGCCAGCAGCTTCACCGGGGACTATGGCTACACCTTC	CASSFTGDYGYTF
TRBJ1-1	NA	TRBD1	TRBV3-1/TRBV3-2	TGTGCCAGCAGCCGACTAACAGGGGACACTGAAGCTTTCTTT	CASSRLTGDTEAFF
TRBJ1-1	NA	TRBD1	TRBV5-1	TGCGCCAGCAGCTTGGGACAGGGTTTGAACACTGAAGCTTTCTTT	CASSLGQGLNTEAFF
TRBJ2-5	NA	TRBD1	TRBV2	TGTGCCAGCGCCCCGCGGGCAGGGGGCGAGACCCAGTACTTC	CASAPRAGGETQYF
TRBJ2-2	NA	NA	TRBV3-1/TRBV3-2	TGTGCCAGCAGCCGGGACTCCTCCACCGGGGAGCTGTTTTTT	CASSRDSSTGELFF
TRBJ2-1	NA	TRBD2	TRBV7-2	TGTGCCAGCAGCTTAGGGACTAGCGGGAGGAATGAGCAGTTCTTC	CASSLGTSGRNEQFF
TRBJ2-5	many	NA	TRBV29-1	TGCAGCGTCCGGGGGTCGGATCCCCAAGAGACCCAGTACTTC	CSVRGSDPQETQYF
TRBJ2-5	NA	NA	TRBV5-1	TGCGCCAGCAGCTCCTACGGAATGCAGGCCCAAGAGACCCAGTACTTC	CASSSYGMQAQETQYF
TRBJ1-6	few	NA	TRBV2	TGTGCCAGACAGGGAAATAATTCACCCCTCCACTTT	CARQGNNSPLHF
TRBJ1-3	few	NA	TRBV6-5	TGTGCCAGCAGTTACGGGGGGACGGGGAACACCATATATTTT	CASSYGGTGNTIYF
TRBJ2-7	NA	TRBD2	TRBV11-3	TGTGCCAGCAGCCCGGGGGGCTCCTACGAGCAGTACTTC	CASSPGGSYEQYF
TRBJ2-1	NA	NA	TRBV30	TGTGCCTGGAGTGTACAGGCAGCTACTGAGCAGTTCTTC	CAWSVQAATEQFF
TRBJ2-2	NA	NA	TRBV19	TGTGCCAGCCGGACAGCGGCGAACACCGGGGAGCTGTTTTTT	CASRTAANTGELFF
TRBJ2-3	NA	TRBD1	TRBV6-5	TGTGCCAGCAGGCCGGGACAGGGGGCAGATACGCAGTATTTT	CASRPGQGADTQYF
TRBJ1-1	NA	TRBD1	TRBV27	TGTGCCAGCAGGCAGGGGGCTGTTCACACTGAAGCTTTCTTT	CASRQGAVHTEAFF
TRBJ1-3	NA	NA	TRBV20-1	TGCAGTGCTAGTCCACGGGTTGGAAACACCATATATTTT	CSASPRVGNTIYF
TRBJ1-5	NA	NA	TRBV27	TGTGCCAGCAGTTTACTCGGTAATCAGCCCCAGCATTTT	CASSLLGNQPQHF
TRBJ2-1	few	TRBD2	TRBV19	TGTGCCAGTAGTATGGGTAGCGGGAGTCGCTACAATGAGCAGTTCTTC	CASSMGSGSRYNEQFF
TRBJ2-1	NA	TRBD2	TRBV6-1	TGTGCCAGCAGTGAATTTGCTAGCGGGAGTTCGAGTGAGCAGTTCTTC	CASSEFASGSSSEQFF
TRBJ1-5	NA	NA	TRBV6-5	TGTGCCAGCAGGCCACAGGGAGATCAGCCCCAGCATTTT	CASRPQGDQPQHF
TRBJ1-1	once	TRBD1	TRBV6-7	TGTGCCAGCAGTTACACAGGGGTGGGCATACAAGCTTTCTTT	CASSYTGVGIQAFF
TRBJ2-1	NA	TRBD1	TRBV23-1	TGCGCCAGCAGTCAATCGACAGGGTTTCCGTACAATGAGCAGTTCTTC	CASSQSTGFPYNEQFF
TRBJ2-1	NA	NA	TRBV7-2	TGTGCCAGCAGCTTATATTCTAGAGGCGAGCAGTTCTTC	CASSLYSRGEQFF
TRBJ2-7	NA	TRBD2	TRBV5-1	TGCGCCAGCAGCCCCACGGCTAGCGGGATTCTCGCCTACGAGCAGTACTTC	CASSPTASGILAYEQYF
TRBJ2-2	NA	NA	TRBV28	TGTGCCAGCAGCCGGACTGGGGTGAGCGGGGAGCTGTTTTTT	CASSRTGVSGELFF
TRBJ2-3	NA	NA	TRBV5-1	TGCGCCAGCAGCTTGGAGGCCCAGCTCGGGAATACGCAGTATTTT	CASSLEAQLGNTQYF
TRBJ2-1	NA	TRBD2	TRBV9	TGTGCCAGCAGCGCGTTAGCGGGACTATACAATGAGCAGTTCTTC	CASSALAGLYNEQFF
TRBJ1-4	NA	TRBD1	TRBV5-1	TGCGCCAGCAGCTTGGGAAGGTTGACAGGGAAGAATGAAAAACTGTTTTTT	CASSLGRLTGKNEKLFF
TRBJ1-1	NA	NA	TRBV7-8	TGTGCCAGCAGCTTTGAGTACACTGAAGCTTTCTTT	CASSFEYTEAFF
TRBJ1-1	NA	NA	TRBV19	TGTGCCAGTAGTACCATCCTCGGTCGGGGGAACACTGAAGCTTTCTTT	CASSTILGRGNTEAFF
TRBJ1-2	NA	TRBD1	TRBV29-1	TGCAGCGTTGAAGATGGAGGGGGCTCTGGCTACACCTTC	CSVEDGGGSGYTF
TRBJ1-2	NA	NA	TRBV6-6	TGTGCCAGCAAGGTTGGGCAGGGCTATGGCTACACCTTC	CASKVGQGYGYTF
TRBJ2-1	NA	NA	TRBV7-9	TGTGCCAGCAGACGTGACAGGAGCCATCCTTACAATGAGCAGTTCTTC	CASRRDRSHPYNEQFF
TRBJ1-5	NA	NA	TRBV24-1	TGTGCCACCAGTTCAGCCCGCGGCCGGCCCCAGCATTTT	CATSSARGRPQHF
TRBJ1-1	once	NA	TRBV24-1	TGTGCCACCAGTGAAACGGGAAGCATGAACACTGAAGCTTTCTTT	CATSETGSMNTEAFF
TRBJ2-3	few	NA	TRBV21-1	TGTGCCAGCAGCTCCTGCGAAGGGCCGCGGGGGGCTAGCACAGATACGCAGTATTTT	CASSSCEGPRGASTDTQYF
TRBJ2-7	few	TRBD1	TRBV18	TGTGCCAGCTCACCACAGTCGTCAGGGGGCCCCTACGAGCAGTACTTC	CASSPQSSGGPYEQYF
TRBJ2-5	NA	NA	TRBV6-5	TGTGCCAGCAGCTCGGCAGGGTTCCGGGAGACCCAGTACTTC	CASSSAGFRETQYF
TRBJ1-2	once	NA	TRBV2	TGTGCCAGCAGTGGGGTGGACACGGGCCGTTTTCTTGGCTACACCTTC	CASSGVDTGRFLGYTF
TRBJ2-7	NA	NA	TRBV3-1/TRBV3-2	TGTGCCAGCAGCCCGGGGGAACCCTACGAGCAGTACTTC	CASSPGEPYEQYF
TRBJ2-6	NA	TRBD2	TRBV7-9	TGTGCCAGCACCTCCCGCGGGGGTCCCGGGGCCAACGTCCTGACTTTC	CASTSRGGPGANVLTF
TRBJ2-2	once	NA	TRBV20-1	TGCAGTGCCCCCGGTACCGGGGAGCTGTTTTTT	CSAPGTGELFF
TRBJ2-1	NA	TRBD2	TRBV18	TGTGCCAGCTCACCCGGTACTAGCGGGAGTACAAATGAGCAGTTCTTC	CASSPGTSGSTNEQFF
TRBJ1-3	NA	NA	TRBV3-1/TRBV3-2	TGTGCCAGCAGTATGCGGGGACCTTCTGGAAACACCATATATTTT	CASSMRGPSGNTIYF
TRBJ1-1	NA	TRBD1	TRBV10-3	TGTGCCATCAGTACAGGGGGCGAAGCTTTCTTT	CAISTGGEAFF
TRBJ2-6	NA	NA	TRBV2	TGTGCCAGCAGCCCGGGAACGTCCTCTGGGGCCAACGTCCTGACTTTC	CASSPGTSSGANVLTF
TRBJ1-3	NA	TRBD1	TRBV19	TGTGCCAGTGGGACAGGGCCCGGAAACACCATATATTTT	CASGTGPGNTIYF
TRBJ1-1	NA	NA	TRBV3-1/TRBV3-2	TGTGCCAGCACCAGGGCTTCTATGAACACTGAAGCTTTCTTT	CASTRASMNTEAFF
TRBJ2-7	NA	TRBD1	TRBV18	TGTGCCAGCTCGGGCGACCTCGGGACAGCCTACGAGCAGTACTTC	CASSGDLGTAYEQYF
TRBJ1-2	once	TRBD1	TRBV19	TGTGCCAGTAGTACCTACGGGACAGGGGCTAACTATGGCTACACCTTC	CASSTYGTGANYGYTF
TRBJ2-2	NA	NA	TRBV6-5	TGTGCCACCGCGGGGTCTTCGAACACCGGGGAGCTGTTTTTT	CATAGSSNTGELFF
TRBJ1-4	NA	TRBD1	TRBV30	TGTGCCTGGAGTTCTGGTCCAGGGGGAAAACTGTTTTTT	CAWSSGPGGKLFF